These T cell receptor beta chains were read from a single sample in a study of blood T cells in healthy people across ages. TCRdb re-called the 5' RACE reads with MiXCR, one entry per CDR3 protein. The data show roughly 800,000 distinct CDR3 sequences, roughly 34% seen once. The specimen was blood. The receptors were sampled from a man between 18 and 29 years old in good health. The CDR3 runs from the conserved cysteine through the conserved F or W. A D gene is named only where the DNA matches it firmly. The size field is filled for only some rows; it gives once, few, many or a size class.

clone size,J gene,D gene,V gene,CDR3 DNA,CDR3 protein
few,TRBJ2-3,-,TRBV10-3,TGTGCCACCAAGACTAGTGACACAGATACGCAGTATTTT,CATKTSDTDTQYF
-,TRBJ2-3,TRBD1,TRBV6-5,TGTGCCAGCAAACCCTCGGGACAGGGCACAGATACGCAGTATTTT,CASKPSGQGTDTQYF
-,TRBJ2-3,TRBD2,TRBV10-3,TGTGCCATCAGTGAGTCGCGGCGCCGGGGGGAGTATACAGATACGCAGTATTTT,CAISESRRRGEYTDTQYF
-,TRBJ2-5,-,TRBV20-1,TGCAGTGCCTCTCGGGACGGTCTCGGTGGGACCCAGTACTTC,CSASRDGLGGTQYF
-,TRBJ1-2,-,TRBV20-1,TGCAGTGTCCCTCCCCCCCAGGGGACTGGCTACACCTTC,CSVPPPQGTGYTF
few,TRBJ1-2,-,TRBV28,TGTGCCAGCAGTTCCCCCTCCGGGGCGCGGGGCTACACCTTC,CASSSPSGARGYTF
-,TRBJ2-6,-,TRBV12-3/TRBV12-4,TGTGCCAGCACTCGGGGGGCCAACGTCCTGACTTTC,CASTRGANVLTF
-,TRBJ2-7,TRBD1,TRBV5-6,TGTGCCGGCAGCTTGGGACAGGTTAACTACGAGCAGTACTTC,CAGSLGQVNYEQYF
few,TRBJ1-1,TRBD1,TRBV20-1,TGCAGTGCTAGTAGGACAGGGCCCACTGAAGCTTTCTTT,CSASRTGPTEAFF
many,TRBJ2-1,TRBD2,TRBV20-1,TGCAGTGCTCCCAAGGGTTTAGCGGGGAACAATGAGCAGTTCTTC,CSAPKGLAGNNEQFF
many,TRBJ1-2,-,TRBV15,TGTGCCACCAGCAGAGATTTCGGCAATGGCTACACCTTC,CATSRDFGNGYTF
-,TRBJ2-2,TRBD1,TRBV9,TGTGCCAGCAGCGTAGCCGGGACAGGGAACACCGGGGAGCTGTTTTTT,CASSVAGTGNTGELFF
few,TRBJ2-1,-,TRBV4-1,TGCGCCAGCAGCCTGGACACATTCAATGAGCAGTTCTTC,CASSLDTFNEQFF
-,TRBJ2-3,TRBD2,TRBV19,TGTGCCAGCTCCAGCGGGGCCCCCACAGATACGCAGTATTTT,CASSSGAPTDTQYF
few,TRBJ2-1,-,TRBV9,TGTGCCAGCAGCTCCGAGGCGGCAATGAAGCAGTTCTTC,CASSSEAAMKQFF
-,TRBJ2-1,TRBD2,TRBV20-1,TGCAGTGCTAGAGAGCCGCGGGGGGGCGGCCCAAATGAGCAGTTCTTC,CSAREPRGGGPNEQFF
-,TRBJ1-1,-,TRBV10-3,TGTGCCATCAGTGGGGTGGGGTATGGGAACACTGAAGCTTTCTTT,CAISGVGYGNTEAFF
-,TRBJ1-1,-,TRBV20-1,TGCAGTGCTAGTAGGGACACTGAAGCTTTCTTT,CSASRDTEAFF
-,TRBJ2-1,-,TRBV7-2,TGTGCCAGCAGCTTAGCTATTGAGGGGCCCTACAATGAGCAGTTCTTC,CASSLAIEGPYNEQFF
-,TRBJ1-1,-,TRBV29-1,TGCAGCGTTGCACGGGGAGGGACTGAAGCTTTCTTT,CSVARGGTEAFF
-,TRBJ2-1,-,TRBV19,TGTGCCAGTGGTGCGGACGGGGACAATGAGCAGTTCTTC,CASGADGDNEQFF
few,TRBJ2-6,-,TRBV4-3,TGCGCCAGCAGCCAAGTCAGGGTCTCTGGGGCCAACGTCCTGACTTTC,CASSQVRVSGANVLTF
few,TRBJ1-2,-,TRBV5-1,TGCGCCAGCAGCTACAGGAGTCCTAACTATGGCTACACCTTC,CASSYRSPNYGYTF
-,TRBJ2-7,-,TRBV7-3,TGTGCCAACCCAGACCCCAACAGTCCCCCCTACGAGCAGTACTTC,CANPDPNSPPYEQYF
-,TRBJ2-1,-,TRBV12-3/TRBV12-4,TGTGCCGGCAGTCGACGATATAATGAGCAGTTCTTC,CAGSRRYNEQFF
-,TRBJ1-1,TRBD1,TRBV12-3/TRBV12-4,TGTGCCAGCGGCACCGGGACAGGGGCGCACACTGAAGCTTTCTTT,CASGTGTGAHTEAFF
-,TRBJ2-5,-,TRBV7-9,TGTGCCAGCAGTCTTCCCAGGGCGGGGCTCCAAGAGACCCAGTACTTC,CASSLPRAGLQETQYF
many,TRBJ1-2,-,TRBV4-1,TGCGCCAGCAGCCAAGAGGGCAGGAGTGCCTATGGCTACACCTTC,CASSQEGRSAYGYTF
-,TRBJ2-1,-,TRBV9,TGTGCCAGCAGGGGTGCAGGGGATTCCTACAATGAGCAGTTCTTC,CASRGAGDSYNEQFF
-,TRBJ2-1,-,TRBV25-1,TGTGCCAGCAGTGAAGACGCCCCCAATGAGCAGTTCTTC,CASSEDAPNEQFF
-,TRBJ2-5,-,TRBV10-3,TGTGCCATCAGAGCGGGCGTTCAAGAAGGGACCCAGTACTTC,CAIRAGVQEGTQYF
many,TRBJ2-5,TRBD1,TRBV29-1,TGCAGCGTTGAAGGACAGGGGGAGACCCAGTACTTC,CSVEGQGETQYF
few,TRBJ1-1,TRBD1,TRBV20-1,TGCAGTGCCGCTCGAGGGGGCTCGGACACTGAAGCTTTCTTT,CSAARGGSDTEAFF
few,TRBJ1-1,-,TRBV30,TGTGCCTGGAGTGTTACAGGGAGGAACACTGAAGCTTTCTTT,CAWSVTGRNTEAFF
few,TRBJ2-3,TRBD2,TRBV9,TGTGCCAGCAGCGTAGACGGGGGGAGGACAGATACGCAGTATTTT,CASSVDGGRTDTQYF
many,TRBJ2-1,-,TRBV29-1,TGCAGCGTTGAACGAGCGAGTGAGCAGTTCTTC,CSVERASEQFF
-,TRBJ2-1,-,TRBV4-1,TGCGCCAGCAGCCAAGACGCTAGAAAAGAGACCCAGTTCTTC,CASSQDARKETQFF
many,TRBJ2-7,TRBD1,TRBV20-1,TGCAGTGCTCCCCGGCAGGGGGTCTCCTACGAGCAGTACTTC,CSAPRQGVSYEQYF
many,TRBJ2-3,TRBD2,TRBV7-2,TGTGCCAGCAGCTTTAGTAAGATAGCGGGGAGCACAGATACGCAGTATTTT,CASSFSKIAGSTDTQYF
few,TRBJ1-1,TRBD1,TRBV29-1,TGCAGCGTTTCCTCGACAGGGCTGGGGACTGAAGCTTTCTTT,CSVSSTGLGTEAFF
-,TRBJ2-7,-,TRBV5-1,TGCGCCAGCAGCCATCCGGTACAGGGATCCTACGAGCAGTACTTC,CASSHPVQGSYEQYF
-,TRBJ1-4,TRBD1,TRBV5-1,TGCGCCAGCAGTTTAACAGGGGAAGGAGAAAAACTGTTTTTT,CASSLTGEGEKLFF
few,TRBJ2-1,TRBD1,TRBV4-3,TGCGCCAGCAGCCAAGATCGAGGGACAGTCCTTGCCGACTCCTACAATGAGCAGTTCTTC,CASSQDRGTVLADSYNEQFF
once,TRBJ2-7,-,TRBV28,TGTGCCAGCACTTCTACCTGGGACGGTTACGAGCAGTACTTC,CASTSTWDGYEQYF
-,TRBJ2-3,-,TRBV29-1,TGCAGCGTTGGCACAGGGTGGGCGGATACGCAGTATTTT,CSVGTGWADTQYF
few,TRBJ1-6,TRBD1,TRBV3-1,TGTGCCAGCAGCCAAGATTGGGGGACAGGGGATTCACCCCTCCACTTT,CASSQDWGTGDSPLHF
-,TRBJ2-1,-,TRBV6-2/TRBV6-3,TGTGCCAGCAGCCGAGGGGAGTTTAATGAGCAGTTCTTC,CASSRGEFNEQFF
few,TRBJ1-5,-,TRBV12-3/TRBV12-4,TGTGCCAGCAGTTTTGGGGGAAATAGCAATCAGCCCCAGCATTTT,CASSFGGNSNQPQHF
-,TRBJ2-7,-,TRBV7-2,TGTGCCAGCAGCGTAGGCATCTCCTCCTACGAGCAGTACTTC,CASSVGISSYEQYF
many,TRBJ2-7,-,TRBV10-3,TGTGCCATCAGTGATAGAAGGGTCCACGAGCAGTACTTC,CAISDRRVHEQYF
-,TRBJ1-5,-,TRBV20-1,TGCAGTGCTAGAGAAGGACTCGGACGGAGCAATCAGCCCCAGCATTTT,CSAREGLGRSNQPQHF
few,TRBJ2-1,-,TRBV4-2,TGTGCCAGCAGCCAAGGTCAAGGGGGCGGGGATGAGCAGTTCTTC,CASSQGQGGGDEQFF